This T cell receptor beta chain was recovered during a study of shared clonotypes between healthy human individuals. Study-level points and caveats: Clonotype sharing across a few donors was observed for around 5% of naive CD4 clonotypes. In contrast to clonotypes shared by all four donors, non-shared clonotypes had lower generation probabilities. Limited genetic and exposure-history diversity came from having few donors.

Sequencing used immunoSEQ multiplex PCR; TCRdb keeps in-frame clones, though not all of them. The repertoire includes nearly 2 million clones, about 95% of them detected once, and 0.9% to 1.5% sits in the top ten. J lost 3 bases, V lost 0 bases, and 6 bases had no gene match. Germline CDR1 is WNHNN and CDR2 is SYGVQD (reference sequence). The CDR3 extends over 16 amino acids. To note about this clone: Its antigen remains unidentified.

The naive CD8 population came from CD45RO-negative cells selected for CCR7, without terminally differentiated effector memory CD45RA+ cells. There were only Caucasian adults among the donors, and all lived in Nashville, Tennessee. The clonotype was recovered from a man younger than 35 in good health. The material sequenced was naive CD8+ T cells sorted from blood. The chain combines TRBV10-1 with TRBJ2-5, with 8 nucleotides matching TRBD2. This CDR3 reads CASSESTGRAEETQYF. The DNA for the CDR3 is TGCGCCAGCAGTGAGTCGACCGGGAGGGCCGAAGAGACCCAGTACTTC.